The rows below give T cell receptor beta chains drawn from one sample of a study of OX40 agonist ivuxolimab in advanced cancers. The repertoire was sequenced with immunoSEQ multiplex PCR; TCRdb's copy has only in-frame clones and lacks some. The table has about 40,000 clones, about nine tenths seen once. This specimen was CD4+ or CD8+ T cells sorted from blood, taken in a trial of the OX40 agonist ivuxolimab. The origin of the receptors is an adult with an advanced solid tumor such as melanoma, head and neck, liver or kidney cancer. Each CDR3 is given with its conserved first and last residue. The order of the fields is D gene, J gene, V gene, clone size, CDR3 protein, CDR3 DNA. The D gene is left open where the match is weak. Only part of the rows carry a size: once, few, many, or a class if the clone is expanded.

D: .; J: TRBJ2-1; V: TRBV5-4; size: .; CDR3: CASSFQGPYNEQFF; DNA: TGTGCCAGCAGCTTTCAGGGTCCCTACAATGAGCAGTTCTTC
D: .; J: TRBJ2-1; V: TRBV27; size: .; CDR3: CASSSQGFREQFF; DNA: TGTGCCAGCAGTTCACAGGGTTTTCGTGAGCAGTTCTTC
D: .; J: TRBJ2-7; V: TRBV11-2; size: .; CDR3: CASSLESGMYEQYF; DNA: TGTGCCAGCAGCTTAGAATCTGGAATGTACGAGCAGTACTTC
D: .; J: TRBJ2-2; V: TRBV28; size: .; CDR3: CASSTQGYTGELFF; DNA: TGTGCCAGCAGCACTCAGGGTTACACCGGGGAGCTGTTTTTT
D: TRBD2; J: TRBJ2-1; V: TRBV19; size: .; CDR3: CASSGVRREGHEQFF; DNA: TGTGCCAGTAGTGGTGTGCGGCGGGAGGGGCATGAGCAGTTCTTC
D: TRBD1; J: TRBJ2-5; V: TRBV27; size: once; CDR3: CASTGTGPTQETQYF; DNA: TGTGCCAGCACAGGGACAGGGCCTACCCAAGAGACCCAGTACTTC
D: .; J: TRBJ2-7; V: TRBV7-2; size: few; CDR3: CASSLFLGSGEQYF; DNA: TGTGCCAGCAGCTTATTTTTGGGGTCGGGCGAGCAGTACTTC
D: .; J: TRBJ2-5; V: TRBV5-1; size: .; CDR3: CASSLARGGQETQYF; DNA: TGCGCCAGCAGCTTGGCCAGAGGGGGCCAAGAGACCCAGTACTTC
D: .; J: TRBJ2-5; V: TRBV7-9; size: .; CDR3: CASSLGAAGEGETQYF; DNA: TGTGCCAGCAGCTTAGGTGCGGCAGGCGAGGGGGAGACCCAGTACTTC
D: .; J: TRBJ2-1; V: TRBV13; size: .; CDR3: CASTFSSYTHNEQFF; DNA: TGTGCCAGCACCTTTAGTTCGTACACGCACAATGAGCAGTTCTTC
D: .; J: TRBJ1-1; V: TRBV28; size: few; CDR3: CASSLPREAFF; DNA: TGTGCCAGCAGTTTACCGAGGGAAGCTTTCTTT
D: TRBD1; J: TRBJ2-4; V: TRBV29-1; size: .; CDR3: CSVVGTGGSIQYF; DNA: TGCAGCGTTGTTGGGACAGGGGGTTCTATTCAGTACTTC
D: .; J: TRBJ2-1; V: TRBV11-2; size: .; CDR3: CASSLGRSHEQFF; DNA: TGTGCCAGCAGCTTAGGCAGGTCCCATGAGCAGTTCTTC
D: .; J: TRBJ1-1; V: TRBV5-4; size: .; CDR3: CASSFSRGHSEAFF; DNA: TGTGCCAGCAGCTTTAGTAGGGGTCACAGTGAAGCTTTCTTT
D: .; J: TRBJ2-1; V: TRBV25-1; size: once; CDR3: CASSVTYNEQFF; DNA: TGTGCCAGCAGTGTGACCTACAATGAGCAGTTCTTC
D: .; J: TRBJ2-7; V: TRBV30; size: .; CDR3: CAWTASYEQYF; DNA: TGTGCCTGGACAGCTTCCTACGAGCAGTACTTC
D: TRBD1; J: TRBJ2-5; V: TRBV4-1; size: once; CDR3: CASSQDRGPGETQYF; DNA: TGCGCCAGCAGCCAAGACAGGGGGCCAGGGGAGACCCAGTACTTC
D: .; J: TRBJ1-3; V: TRBV18; size: .; CDR3: CASTGNTIYF; DNA: TGTGCCAGTACAGGAAACACCATATATTTT
D: .; J: TRBJ2-7; V: TRBV27; size: .; CDR3: CASSPTGGVSYEQYF; DNA: TGTGCCAGCAGTCCTACAGGGGGGGTTAGCTACGAGCAGTACTTC
D: .; J: TRBJ2-3; V: TRBV27; size: .; CDR3: CASSFLPAGMGDTQYF; DNA: TGTGCCAGCAGTTTTCTTCCGGCGGGAATGGGGGATACGCAGTATTTT
D: .; J: TRBJ1-5; V: TRBV4-1; size: once; CDR3: CASSQGASNQPQHF; DNA: TGCGCCAGCAGCCAGGGTGCAAGCAATCAGCCCCAGCATTTT
D: .; J: TRBJ2-6; V: TRBV19; size: .; CDR3: CASRPRTASGANVLTF; DNA: TGTGCCAGTAGACCTCGGACAGCCTCTGGGGCCAACGTCCTGACTTTC
D: .; J: TRBJ2-7; V: TRBV11-2; size: .; CDR3: CASSLPSSYEQYF; DNA: TGTGCCAGCAGCTTACCTAGCTCCTACGAGCAGTACTTC
D: .; J: TRBJ2-1; V: TRBV27; size: .; CDR3: CASSLSGEQFF; DNA: TGTGCCAGCAGTTTATCGGGTGAGCAGTTCTTC